These T cell receptor beta chains were read from a single sample in a study of identical twins. One entry per CDR3 protein, called by TCRdb with MiXCR from the 5' RACE reads. This table holds fewer than 250,000 distinct CDR3 sequences, approximately 7.9% found once. This sample also belongs to another study, concerning yellow fever vaccine responses in identical twins.

Sequencing was performed on CD8+ T cells sorted from blood. All receptors come from a woman under 30 in good health. CDR3s include the opening cysteine and the closing phenylalanine or tryptophan. The D gene is left open where the match is weak. Clone size is stated in some rows and not others, as once, few, many or a class when expanded.

J gene	V gene	clone size	D gene	CDR3 protein	CDR3 DNA
TRBJ2-1	TRBV12-3/TRBV12-4	many	TRBD2	CASGLAGVISNEQFF	TGTGCCAGCGGGTTAGCGGGAGTTATTAGCAATGAGCAGTTCTTC
TRBJ2-1	TRBV7-9	many	TRBD2	CASSSLGTSGSHNEQFF	TGTGCCAGCAGCTCCCTGGGGACTAGCGGGAGTCACAATGAGCAGTTCTTC
TRBJ2-2	TRBV7-8	few	NA	CASSLSREVNTGELFF	TGTGCCAGCAGCTTAAGTCGGGAAGTTAACACCGGGGAGCTGTTTTTT
TRBJ2-3	TRBV9	NA	TRBD2	CASSSGLAEDTQYF	TGTGCCAGCAGCTCGGGACTAGCGGAAGATACGCAGTATTTT
TRBJ2-7	TRBV2	few	TRBD2	CVTLAGVYEQYF	TGTGTGACGCTAGCGGGAGTGTACGAGCAGTACTTC
TRBJ2-3	TRBV11-2	NA	NA	CASSLGPWSATSTDTQYF	TGTGCCAGCAGCTTAGGCCCCTGGAGCGCCACTAGCACAGATACGCAGTATTTT
TRBJ2-3	TRBV2	NA	TRBD2	CASTPAVGGSGDTQYF	TGTGCCAGCACCCCCGCCGTGGGCGGGAGCGGAGATACGCAGTATTTT
TRBJ1-1	TRBV24-1	NA	NA	CATSSGNTEAFF	TGTGCCACCAGTTCGGGAAACACTGAAGCTTTCTTT
TRBJ1-2	TRBV29-1	few	TRBD1	CSVEDRGQGNYGYTF	TGCAGCGTTGAAGATAGAGGACAGGGAAACTATGGCTACACCTTC
TRBJ2-6	TRBV6-1	once	NA	CASSPDRSGANVLTF	TGTGCCAGCAGCCCCGACAGGTCTGGGGCCAACGTCCTGACTTTC
TRBJ2-2	TRBV20-1	few	NA	CSARDRETGELFF	TGCAGTGCTAGAGATAGGGAAACCGGGGAGCTGTTTTTT
TRBJ1-1	TRBV29-1	many	NA	CSVGAGYPEAFF	TGCAGCGTTGGAGCAGGTTACCCAGAAGCTTTCTTT
TRBJ2-3	TRBV10-3	few	TRBD1	CAIRVQGLTDTQYF	TGTGCCATCAGGGTACAGGGGCTCACAGATACGCAGTATTTT
TRBJ2-3	TRBV9	few	NA	CASSPRGELPDTQYF	TGTGCCAGCAGCCCTAGAGGGGAGCTGCCAGATACGCAGTATTTT
TRBJ2-3	TRBV4-1	few	TRBD2	CASSQEGGRVDTQYF	TGCGCCAGCAGCCAAGAAGGCGGGAGAGTAGATACGCAGTATTTT
TRBJ2-7	TRBV9	many	TRBD1	CASTPMTGVASGEQYF	TGTGCCAGCACCCCCATGACAGGGGTCGCCTCTGGCGAGCAGTACTTC
TRBJ2-3	TRBV6-1	few	NA	CASSAHLPWDRGGTDTQYF	TGTGCCAGCAGTGCCCACCTGCCTTGGGACCGGGGAGGTACAGATACGCAGTATTTT
TRBJ1-6	TRBV4-1	few	NA	CASSQGDSPLHF	TGCGCCAGCAGCCAAGGAGATTCACCCCTCCACTTT
TRBJ2-7	TRBV6-5	few	NA	CASSYYRGSSYEQYF	TGTGCCAGCAGTTACTATCGGGGTAGCTCCTACGAGCAGTACTTC
TRBJ1-1	TRBV4-1	NA	NA	CASSQGQMTNTEAFF	TGCGCCAGCAGCCAAGGACAAATGACTAACACTGAAGCTTTCTTT
TRBJ2-7	TRBV12-3/TRBV12-4	few	TRBD1	CASSLDGTGDNYEQYF	TGTGCCAGCAGTCTAGACGGGACAGGGGATAACTACGAGCAGTACTTC
TRBJ2-3	TRBV12-3/TRBV12-4	many	NA	CASSFGASTDTQYF	TGTGCCAGCAGTTTCGGGGCTTCGACAGATACGCAGTATTTT
TRBJ1-1	TRBV20-1	NA	TRBD1	CSARGQGERGTEAFF	TGCAGTGCTAGAGGGCAGGGGGAAAGAGGTACTGAAGCTTTCTTT
TRBJ2-7	TRBV13	few	TRBD2	CASSAGLAAGYEQYF	TGTGCCAGCAGCGCGGGACTAGCGGCCGGCTACGAGCAGTACTTC
TRBJ2-1	TRBV4-2	few	TRBD2	CASSLRTSGGAVNEQFF	TGTGCCAGCAGCCTCCGGACTAGCGGGGGGGCCGTCAATGAGCAGTTCTTC
TRBJ1-1	TRBV10-3	many	TRBD1	CAISEKTGGGTEAFF	TGTGCCATCAGTGAGAAGACAGGGGGAGGGACTGAAGCTTTCTTT
TRBJ2-3	TRBV29-1	many	TRBD1	CSVEGTGSTDTQYF	TGCAGCGTTGAGGGGACAGGGTCCACAGATACGCAGTATTTT